The 6 T cell receptor beta chains listed next were all sequenced from one sample in a study of T cell responses to AZD1222 COVID-19 vaccine. The protocol was immunoSEQ multiplex PCR, while the TCRdb copy is restricted to in-frame clones and leaves out a portion. Of 100,000 to 150,000 clones listed, about 94% are singletons. Sample: peripheral blood, taken on day 0 of AZD1222 vaccination. Source of these receptors: an adult in good health.

The CDR3 sequence: CASSLRASTDTQYF. CDR3 DNA sequence: TGTGCCAGCAGCTTACGGGCCAGCACAGATACGCAGTATTTT. V and J are TRBV11-2 and TRBJ2-3; unclear D gene. Trimming left V 2 bases short and J 0 bases short, with 6 bases between. Germline V gene lookup returns CDR1 SGHAT and CDR2 FQNNGV. The CDR3 sequence is 14 residues long. The full variable domain, its missing parts supplied by reference TRBV11-2 and TRBJ2-3, is EAGVAQSPRYKIIEKRQSVAFWCNPISGHATLYWYQQILGQGPKLLIQFQNNGVVDDSQLPKDRFSAERLKGVDSTLKIQPAKLEDSAVYLCASSLRASTDTQYFGPGTRLTVL.

The V and J genes are TRBV3-1 (or the pseudogene TRBV3-2) and TRBJ2-7; D call uncertain. Trimming left V 4 bases short and J 1 base short, with 5 bases between. CDR1 is LGHDT, CDR2 YNNKEL, per germline (reference sequence). The CDR3 covers 12 residues. CDR3 loop: CASSPSSYEQYF. In nucleotides, the CDR3 is TGTGCCAGCAGCCCTAGTTCCTACGAGCAGTACTTC.

This clone was counted between two and nine times. The J gene is TRBJ2-5, the V gene TRBV5-1; no definite D call. The ends were cut back, 4 bases at V and 2 bases at J, with 12 bases in the middle. This CDR3 spans 14 amino acids. Germline assignment: CDR1 SGHRS and CDR2 YFSETQ. CDR3 DNA: TGCGCCAGCAGCCCCCAGCGAGGTCAAGAGACCCAGTACTTC. Protein sequence: CASSPQRGQETQYF.

The genes are TRBV19 and TRBJ1-2, with 9 bases fitting TRBD1. The trim removed 4 bases at V and 4 bases at J, leaving 7 bases unmatched. CDR1 and CDR2 (germline): LNHDA, SQIVND (reference sequence). The CDR3 is 15 amino acids. The CDR3 coding sequence is TGTGCCAGTAGTAGTCCGGGACAGGGAAGCTATGGCTACACCTTC. Translating it yields CASSSPGQGSYGYTF.

The genes are TRBV14 and TRBJ2-5; 7 bases map to TRBD2. The CDR3 totals 15 residues. Germline loops: CDR1 SGHDN, CDR2 FVKESK. The V gene end was trimmed by 2 bases and the J gene end by 3 bases; junction bases not matched to a gene: 6. Written as DNA, the CDR3 is TGTGCCAGCAGCCAAAAGTTACTAGCGAAAGAGACCCAGTACTTC. Amino acids: CASSQKLLAKETQYF.

V gene TRBV18 combines with J gene TRBJ1-5, with D perhaps TRBD1 (5 bases). Germline CDR1 reads KGHSH; CDR2 reads LQKENI. The CDR3 is 16 residues long. V was clipped by 1 base and J by 3 bases, with 13 bases between them. The CDR3 region has the DNA TGTGCCAGCTCACCACAGAGGGGAGTAAACAATCAGCCCCAGCATTTT. This encodes CASSPQRGVNNQPQHF.